This is a list of T cell receptor beta chains from one sample in a study. MiXCR, applied by TCRdb to the RT-PCR reads, yields one record per CDR3 protein. The data contain about 680,000 distinct CDR3 sequences, approximately 15% of them singletons. Sequenced: memory CD4+ T cells from blood. The receptors here all came from a female donor in good health, serving as a healthy control. The CDR3 runs from the conserved cysteine through the conserved F or W. A D gene is named only where the DNA matches it firmly. Size is omitted from some rows. Given values are once, few, many or a class for expanded clones.

DNA: TGTGCCAGCAGCCGTGCGGGAGCCCACTCCTACGAGCAGTACTTC
CDR3: CASSRAGAHSYEQYF
J: TRBJ2-7
V: TRBV7-2
D: TRBD2
size: many

DNA: TGCAGTGCTAGAGATCATGGGAGGACAGGGGTTACGGAGCGGACTTTCTTT
CDR3: CSARDHGRTGVTERTFF
J: TRBJ1-1
V: TRBV20-1
D: TRBD1
size: NA

DNA: TGTGCCAGCAGCCCCCCACACAGGGCGGGTGGCTACACCTTC
CDR3: CASSPPHRAGGYTF
J: TRBJ1-2
V: TRBV7-2
D: NA
size: few

DNA: TGTGCCAGCAGCTTAGTAAAGGGAGGGTACCAGCCCCAGCATTTT
CDR3: CASSLVKGGYQPQHF
J: TRBJ1-5
V: TRBV7-2
D: NA
size: NA

DNA: TGTGCCAGCAGTCCCTCTTTGGGGGGGGGGAGCACTGAAGCTTTCTTT
CDR3: CASSPSLGGGSTEAFF
J: TRBJ1-1
V: TRBV27
D: NA
size: NA

DNA: TGCGCCAGCAGCCAACTGGACAGGGGCCAAGAGACCCAGTACTTC
CDR3: CASSQLDRGQETQYF
J: TRBJ2-5
V: TRBV5-1
D: TRBD1
size: NA

DNA: TGCAGTGCTAGTCGGGACGGACAGGGAGGTAACGAGCAGTACTTC
CDR3: CSASRDGQGGNEQYF
J: TRBJ2-7
V: TRBV20-1
D: TRBD1
size: few

DNA: TGTGCCAGCATTGAAGAAAGAGACTATAACTATGGCTACACCTTC
CDR3: CASIEERDYNYGYTF
J: TRBJ1-2
V: TRBV6-1
D: NA
size: NA

DNA: TGTGCCAGCAGCCACGGGACAGGGAAGAATGGCTACACCTTC
CDR3: CASSHGTGKNGYTF
J: TRBJ1-2
V: TRBV4-2
D: TRBD1
size: many

DNA: TGTGCCAGCAGCCCGACAGGGTTAGAGGAAAAACTGTTTTTT
CDR3: CASSPTGLEEKLFF
J: TRBJ1-4
V: TRBV7-3
D: TRBD1
size: few

DNA: TGTGCCAGCAGCCTCGTTGGAGCGGGAGGGGGTGATACGCAGTATTTT
CDR3: CASSLVGAGGGDTQYF
J: TRBJ2-3
V: TRBV3-1
D: TRBD2
size: few

DNA: TGTGCCAGCAACACCCGAGGTTTCTATGGCTACACCTTC
CDR3: CASNTRGFYGYTF
J: TRBJ1-2
V: TRBV12-3/TRBV12-4
D: NA
size: many

DNA: TGTGCCAGCACCGGACTTTCTGACAGCTCCTACAATGAGCAGTTCTTC
CDR3: CASTGLSDSSYNEQFF
J: TRBJ2-1
V: TRBV25-1
D: NA
size: few

DNA: TGCGCCAGCAGCCAAGATGACCGAGGGGGCCCCTATGGCTACACCTTC
CDR3: CASSQDDRGGPYGYTF
J: TRBJ1-2
V: TRBV4-3
D: TRBD1
size: many

DNA: TGCGCCAGCAGCATCGCGATAGCGGCTTCCTCCGAGCAGTACTTC
CDR3: CASSIAIAASSEQYF
J: TRBJ2-7
V: TRBV5-1
D: NA
size: NA

DNA: TGTGCCAGCAGGACACAGGGTATCAGCAATCAGCCCCAGCATTTT
CDR3: CASRTQGISNQPQHF
J: TRBJ1-5
V: TRBV27
D: NA
size: many

DNA: TGCGCCAGCAAAGTTACTAGCGGAACCTACGAGCAGTACTTC
CDR3: CASKVTSGTYEQYF
J: TRBJ2-7
V: TRBV10-2
D: TRBD2
size: few

DNA: TGTGCCAGCAGCCAAGAAGGGCGGGGAACCGGGGAGCTGTTTTTT
CDR3: CASSQEGRGTGELFF
J: TRBJ2-2
V: TRBV4-2
D: NA
size: many

DNA: TGTGCCATCGCCCGGGAACCTCGGGGCTACGAGCAGTACTTC
CDR3: CAIAREPRGYEQYF
J: TRBJ2-7
V: TRBV10-3
D: NA
size: few

DNA: TGTGCCAGCAGTGAACGAGGGGTAGATGAAGCTTTCTTT
CDR3: CASSERGVDEAFF
J: TRBJ1-1
V: TRBV6-1
D: NA
size: few

DNA: TGTGCCAGCAGTTACTCGGTACAGGGTCTGCACACCGGGGAGCTGTTTTTT
CDR3: CASSYSVQGLHTGELFF
J: TRBJ2-2
V: TRBV6-5
D: NA
size: NA

DNA: TGTGCCAGCAAACAACGACTAGCGGGGCCCTACGAGCAGTACTTC
CDR3: CASKQRLAGPYEQYF
J: TRBJ2-7
V: TRBV12-3/TRBV12-4
D: TRBD2
size: NA

DNA: TGCAGTGCCTGGACAGGGAAGGTCAATCAGCCCCAGCATTTT
CDR3: CSAWTGKVNQPQHF
J: TRBJ1-5
V: TRBV20-1
D: TRBD1
size: NA

DNA: TGTGCCAGCATCGCAGGGGGGGGTGATACGCAGTATTTT
CDR3: CASIAGGGDTQYF
J: TRBJ2-3
V: TRBV6-5
D: NA
size: few

DNA: TGTGCCAGCAGTGCGACAGGGGTTAGCAATCAGCCCCAGCATTTT
CDR3: CASSATGVSNQPQHF
J: TRBJ1-5
V: TRBV5-6
D: TRBD1
size: few

DNA: TGTGCCAGCAGGACCATTGCGGCGTCCCGTACGAATGGCTACACCTTC
CDR3: CASRTIAASRTNGYTF
J: TRBJ1-2
V: TRBV6-2/TRBV6-3
D: NA
size: NA

DNA: TGTGCCAGCAGTGAGGCGCCTCCCGCCGGGGAGCTGTTTTTT
CDR3: CASSEAPPAGELFF
J: TRBJ2-2
V: TRBV25-1
D: NA
size: few

DNA: TGTGCCAGCAGCCAAAGTCGGGGAACTGGTACCGGGGAGCTGTTTTTT
CDR3: CASSQSRGTGTGELFF
J: TRBJ2-2
V: TRBV4-2
D: NA
size: few

DNA: TGTGCCAGTAGTGAAATGTTCTTCACAGATACGCAGTATTTT
CDR3: CASSEMFFTDTQYF
J: TRBJ2-3
V: TRBV19
D: NA
size: NA

DNA: TGTGCCAGCAGCCTTACAGGGGTCTTCGGCTACACCTTC
CDR3: CASSLTGVFGYTF
J: TRBJ1-2
V: TRBV9
D: TRBD1
size: few

DNA: TGTGCCAGCAGCTTGATGGGTCAGGGCCGCACCGGGGAGCTGTTTTTT
CDR3: CASSLMGQGRTGELFF
J: TRBJ2-2
V: TRBV5-6
D: NA
size: NA

DNA: TGTGCTAGCAGCGACACGGTCGGGCGGGACTCTTTAGTTTTT
CDR3: CASSDTVGRDSLVF
J: TRBJ2-2
V: TRBV7-7
D: NA
size: NA

DNA: TGTGCCAGCAGTTCGGGCGACAGGGGCGCGCGGGACTTC
CDR3: CASSSGDRGARDF
J: TRBJ2-7
V: TRBV28
D: TRBD1
size: few

DNA: TGCGCCAGCAGCCAAGGATATTCACCCCTCCACTTT
CDR3: CASSQGYSPLHF
J: TRBJ1-6
V: TRBV4-1
D: NA
size: many

DNA: TGTGCCAGCAGCGCACAGGGCGGTGATTCACCCCTCCACTTT
CDR3: CASSAQGGDSPLHF
J: TRBJ1-6
V: TRBV7-3
D: NA
size: few

DNA: TGTGCCAGCAGTGAGGGACTAGCGCTTCCAGAGACCCAGTACTTC
CDR3: CASSEGLALPETQYF
J: TRBJ2-5
V: TRBV6-5
D: TRBD2
size: NA

DNA: TGTGCCAGCAGCTCGCGGACTAGCGGTTCCTACAATGAGCAGTTCTTC
CDR3: CASSSRTSGSYNEQFF
J: TRBJ2-1
V: TRBV4-2
D: TRBD2
size: many

DNA: TGTGCCAGCAGTTGGTCGGTCTCTGGGGCCAACGTCCTGACTTTC
CDR3: CASSWSVSGANVLTF
J: TRBJ2-6
V: TRBV25-1
D: NA
size: few

DNA: TGTGCCAGCAGCCAATCGCTGGAGCTGTTTTTT
CDR3: CASSQSLELFF
J: TRBJ2-2
V: TRBV3-1
D: NA
size: NA

DNA: TGCGCCAGCAGCTTGCTAGTCCAAGAGACCCAGTACTTC
CDR3: CASSLLVQETQYF
J: TRBJ2-5
V: TRBV5-1
D: NA
size: NA

DNA: TGTGCCATCAGTGAGCCTAGCGGGAGGATCACGGCGAACACCGGGGAGCTGTTTTTT
CDR3: CAISEPSGRITANTGELFF
J: TRBJ2-2
V: TRBV10-3
D: TRBD2
size: NA

DNA: TGCAGTGCCGGACAGGGGGTAAATAATTCACCCCTCCACTTT
CDR3: CSAGQGVNNSPLHF
J: TRBJ1-6
V: TRBV20-1
D: TRBD1
size: NA